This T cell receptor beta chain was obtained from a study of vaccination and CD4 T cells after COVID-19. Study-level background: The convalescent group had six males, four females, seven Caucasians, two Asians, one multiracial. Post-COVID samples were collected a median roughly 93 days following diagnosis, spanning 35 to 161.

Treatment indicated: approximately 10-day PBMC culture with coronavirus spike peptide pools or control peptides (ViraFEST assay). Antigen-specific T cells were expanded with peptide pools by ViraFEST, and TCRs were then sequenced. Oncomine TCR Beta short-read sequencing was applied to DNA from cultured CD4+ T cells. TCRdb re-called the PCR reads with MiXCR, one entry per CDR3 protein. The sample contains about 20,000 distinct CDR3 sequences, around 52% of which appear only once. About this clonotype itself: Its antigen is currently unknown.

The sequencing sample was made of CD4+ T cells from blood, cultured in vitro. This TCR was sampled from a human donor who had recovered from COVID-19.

The DNA of the CDR3 is TGCGCCAGCAGCCAAGCGGGAGGACCAGATACGCAGTATTTT. Translating it yields CASSQAGGPDTQYF. The chain combines TRBV4-1 with TRBJ2-3; TRBD2 agrees at 7 bases. V lost 1 base, J lost 4 bases, and 2 bases stayed unmatched. The CDR3 extends over 14 amino acids. Looked up from germline, CDR1 is MGHRA and CDR2 is YSYEKL.